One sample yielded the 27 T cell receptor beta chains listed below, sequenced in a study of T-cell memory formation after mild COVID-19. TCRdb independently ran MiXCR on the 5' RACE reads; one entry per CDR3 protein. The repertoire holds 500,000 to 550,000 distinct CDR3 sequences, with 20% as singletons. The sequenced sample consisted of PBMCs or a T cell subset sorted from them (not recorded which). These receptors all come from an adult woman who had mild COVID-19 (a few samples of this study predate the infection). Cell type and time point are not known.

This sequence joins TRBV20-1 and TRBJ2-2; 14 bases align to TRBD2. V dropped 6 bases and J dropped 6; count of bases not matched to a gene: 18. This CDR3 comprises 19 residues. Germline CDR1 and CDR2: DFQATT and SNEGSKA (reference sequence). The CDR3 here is CSAYVRRGLAGVSAGELFF. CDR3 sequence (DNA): TGCAGTGCCTACGTAAGGAGGGGACTAGCGGGAGTGTCGGCCGGGGAGCTGTTTTTT.

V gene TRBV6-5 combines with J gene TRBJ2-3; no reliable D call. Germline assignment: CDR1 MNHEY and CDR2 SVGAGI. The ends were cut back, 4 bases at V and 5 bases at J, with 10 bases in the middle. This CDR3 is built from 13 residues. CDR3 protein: CASSWIAEDTQYF. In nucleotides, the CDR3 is TGTGCCAGCAGTTGGATCGCAGAAGATACGCAGTATTTT.

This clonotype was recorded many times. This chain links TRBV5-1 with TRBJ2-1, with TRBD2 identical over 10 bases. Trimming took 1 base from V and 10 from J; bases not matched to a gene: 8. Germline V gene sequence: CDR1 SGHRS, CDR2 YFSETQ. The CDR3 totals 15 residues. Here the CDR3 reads CASSLNAAGGTEQFF. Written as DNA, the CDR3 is TGCGCCAGCAGCTTGAATGCAGCGGGAGGGACCGAGCAGTTCTTC.

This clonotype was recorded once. CDR3 coding DNA: TGTGCCAGCAGCTCCACTTTGACAGGGTCATCCGCCTACGAGCAGTACTTC. This gives the protein CASSSTLTGSSAYEQYF. The chain is built from TRBV7-9 and TRBJ2-7, with 7 bases lining up with TRBD1. There are 17 residues in the CDR3. CDR1 is SEHNR and CDR2 is FQNEAQ in the germline V gene (reference sequence). The V and J ends lost 4 bases and 2 bases, in that order; junction bases with no gene match: 14.

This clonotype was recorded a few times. The CDR3 region is CAISEGTSNEQFF. Here the CDR3 DNA reads TGTGCCATCAGTGAGGGGACTAGCAATGAGCAGTTCTTC. This rearrangement joins TRBV10-3 to TRBJ2-1, with 8 bases fitting TRBD2. This CDR3 is 13 amino acids long. Germline V gene data show CDR1 as ENHRY and CDR2 as SYGVKD. J was trimmed by 6 bases and V by 2 bases; bases with no gene match: 0.

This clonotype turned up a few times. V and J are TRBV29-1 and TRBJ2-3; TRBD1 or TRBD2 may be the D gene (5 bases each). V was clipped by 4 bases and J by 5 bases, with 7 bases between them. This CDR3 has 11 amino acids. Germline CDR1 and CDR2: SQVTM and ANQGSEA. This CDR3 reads CSVVGGDTQYF. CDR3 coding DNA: TGCAGCGTTGTTGGGGGAGATACGCAGTATTTT.

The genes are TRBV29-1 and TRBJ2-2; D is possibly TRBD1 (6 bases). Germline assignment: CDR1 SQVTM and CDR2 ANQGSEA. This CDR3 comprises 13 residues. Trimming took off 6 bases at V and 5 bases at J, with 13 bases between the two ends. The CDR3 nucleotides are TGCAGCGTCTCGCAAACAGGGACCGGGGAGCTGTTTTTT. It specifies CSVSQTGTGELFF.

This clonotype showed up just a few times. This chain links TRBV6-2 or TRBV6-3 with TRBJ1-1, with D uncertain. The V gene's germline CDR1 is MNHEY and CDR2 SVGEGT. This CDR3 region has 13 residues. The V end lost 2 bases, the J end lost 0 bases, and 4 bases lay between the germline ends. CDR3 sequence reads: CASSYNVNTEAFF. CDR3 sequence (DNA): TGTGCCAGCAGTTACAACGTGAACACTGAAGCTTTCTTT.

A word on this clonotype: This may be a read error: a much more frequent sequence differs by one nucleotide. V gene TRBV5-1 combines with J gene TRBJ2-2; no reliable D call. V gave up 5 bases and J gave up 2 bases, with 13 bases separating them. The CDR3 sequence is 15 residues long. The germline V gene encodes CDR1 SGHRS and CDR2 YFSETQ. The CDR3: CASRLRQDNTGELFF. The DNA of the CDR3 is TGCGCCAGCAGATTGCGCCAGGACAACACCGGGGAGCTGTTTTTT.

CDR3 loop: CASSRPIQGAYGYTF. As DNA, the CDR3 is TGCGCCAGCAGCCGGCCAATCCAGGGGGCCTATGGCTACACCTTC. The rearrangement uses TRBV4-1 and TRBJ1-2; 8 nucleotides align to TRBD1. Germline CDR1 MGHRA, CDR2 YSYEKL. The junction had 8 bases not matched to a gene; V was cut back by 4 bases and J by 4 bases. The CDR3 length is 15 residues.

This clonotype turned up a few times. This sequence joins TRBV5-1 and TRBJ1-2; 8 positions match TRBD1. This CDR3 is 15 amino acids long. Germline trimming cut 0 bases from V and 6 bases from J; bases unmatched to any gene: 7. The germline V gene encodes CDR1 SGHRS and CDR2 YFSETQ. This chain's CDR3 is CASSLAGQGMDGYTF. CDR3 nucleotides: TGCGCCAGCAGCTTGGCCGGACAGGGAATGGATGGCTACACCTTC.

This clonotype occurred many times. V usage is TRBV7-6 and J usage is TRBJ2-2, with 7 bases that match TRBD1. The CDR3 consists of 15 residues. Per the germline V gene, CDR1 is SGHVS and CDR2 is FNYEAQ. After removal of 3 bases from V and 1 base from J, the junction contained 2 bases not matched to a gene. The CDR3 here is CASSLRDRNTGELFF. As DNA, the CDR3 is TGTGCCAGCAGCTTGAGGGACAGGAACACCGGGGAGCTGTTTTTT.

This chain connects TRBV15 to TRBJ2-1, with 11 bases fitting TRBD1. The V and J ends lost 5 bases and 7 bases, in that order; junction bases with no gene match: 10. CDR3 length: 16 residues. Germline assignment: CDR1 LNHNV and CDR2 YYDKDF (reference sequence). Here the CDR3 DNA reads TGTGCCACCAGCGTGCACCGGGACAGGGGGAAAAATGAGCAGTTCTTC. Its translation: CATSVHRDRGKNEQFF. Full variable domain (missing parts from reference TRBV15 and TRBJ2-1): DAMVIQNPRYQVTQFGKPVTLSCSQTLNHNVMYWYQQKSSQAPKLLFHYYDKDFNNEADTPDNFQSRRPNTSFCFLDIRSPGLGDTAMYLCATSVHRDRGKNEQFFGPGTRLTVL.

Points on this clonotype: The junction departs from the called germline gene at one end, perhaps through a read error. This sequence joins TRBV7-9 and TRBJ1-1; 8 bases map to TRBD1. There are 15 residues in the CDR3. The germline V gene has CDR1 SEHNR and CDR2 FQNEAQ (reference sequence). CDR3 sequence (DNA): TGTGCCAGCAGCCCTAGTCACGAGGTGACAGGGGTAAGAGAATTT. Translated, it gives CASSPSHEVTGVREF. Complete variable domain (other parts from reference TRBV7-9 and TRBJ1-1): DTGVSQNPRHKITKRGQNVTFRCDPISEHNRLYWYRQTLGQGPEFLTYFQNEAQLEKSRLLSDRFSAERPKGSFSTLEIQRTEQGDSAMYLCASSPSHEVTGVREFGQGTRLTVV.

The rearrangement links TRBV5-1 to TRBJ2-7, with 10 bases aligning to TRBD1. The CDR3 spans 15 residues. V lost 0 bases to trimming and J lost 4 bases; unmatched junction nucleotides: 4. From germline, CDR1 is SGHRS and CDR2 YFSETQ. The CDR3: CASSLAGTGEYEQYF. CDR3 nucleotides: TGCGCCAGCAGCTTGGCCGGGACAGGGGAATACGAGCAGTACTTC.

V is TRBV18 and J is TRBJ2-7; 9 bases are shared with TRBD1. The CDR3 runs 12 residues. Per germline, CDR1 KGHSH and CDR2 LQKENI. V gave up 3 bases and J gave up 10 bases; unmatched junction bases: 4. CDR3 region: CASSPDRGDQYF. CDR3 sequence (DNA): TGTGCCAGCTCACCGGACAGGGGCGATCAGTACTTC.

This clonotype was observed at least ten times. CDR3 DNA: TGCAGCGTTGAAGGGGGACAGTCCTATGGCTACACCTTC. This sequence encodes CSVEGGQSYGYTF. The chain recombines TRBV29-1 with TRBJ1-2; 7 bases fit TRBD1. V was pared by 1 base and J by 4 bases, with 3 bases of the junction left unmatched. The CDR3 is 13 residues long. CDR1 and CDR2 (germline): SQVTM, ANQGSEA.

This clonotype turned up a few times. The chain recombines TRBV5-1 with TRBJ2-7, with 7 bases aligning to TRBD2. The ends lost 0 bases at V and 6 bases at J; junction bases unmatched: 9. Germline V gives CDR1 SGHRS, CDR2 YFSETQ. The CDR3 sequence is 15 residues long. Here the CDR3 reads CASSLVAGETSEQYF. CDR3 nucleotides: TGCGCCAGCAGCTTGGTGGCGGGGGAGACCTCCGAGCAGTACTTC.

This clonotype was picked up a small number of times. The CDR3 DNA reads as TGCAGCGTGAGAGACGGTGCAACTCACGAGGTGTTTTTT. Its translation: CSVRDGATHEVFF. This chain links TRBV29-1 with TRBJ1-4; D not certain. Germline V CDR1 and CDR2: SQVTM, ANQGSEA. The CDR3 spans 13 residues. Trimming removed 6 bases from V and 15 bases from J, with 23 bases in between. The full variable domain, completed using reference TRBV29-1 and TRBJ1-4, is SAVISQKPSRDICQRGTSLTIQCQVDSQVTMMFWYRQQPGQSLTLIATANQGSEATYESGFVIDKFPISRPNLTFSTLTVSNMSPEDSSIYLCSVRDGATHEVFFGSGTQLSVL.

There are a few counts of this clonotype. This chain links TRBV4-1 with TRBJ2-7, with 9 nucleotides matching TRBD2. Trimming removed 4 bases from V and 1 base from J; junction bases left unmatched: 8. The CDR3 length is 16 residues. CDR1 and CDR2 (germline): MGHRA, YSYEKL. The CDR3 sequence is CASSPRIAGVSYEQYF. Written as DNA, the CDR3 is TGCGCCAGCAGCCCGCGCATAGCGGGAGTGTCCTACGAGCAGTACTTC.

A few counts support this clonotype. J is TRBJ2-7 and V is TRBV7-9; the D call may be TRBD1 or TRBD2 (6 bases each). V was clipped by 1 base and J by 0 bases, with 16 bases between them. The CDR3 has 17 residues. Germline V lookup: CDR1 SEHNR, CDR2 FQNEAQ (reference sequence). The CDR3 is CASSLGGGTHDSYEQYF. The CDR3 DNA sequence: TGTGCCAGCAGCTTAGGAGGGGGGACACACGACTCCTACGAGCAGTACTTC.

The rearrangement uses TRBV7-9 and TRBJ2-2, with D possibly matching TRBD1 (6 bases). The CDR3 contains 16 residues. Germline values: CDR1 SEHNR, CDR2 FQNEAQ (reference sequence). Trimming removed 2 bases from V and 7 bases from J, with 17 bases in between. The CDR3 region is CASSLLYSGTFGELFF. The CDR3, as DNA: TGTGCCAGCAGCTTACTCTACTCCGGGACATTCGGGGAGCTGTTTTTT. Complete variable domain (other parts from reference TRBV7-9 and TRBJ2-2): DTGVSQNPRHKITKRGQNVTFRCDPISEHNRLYWYRQTLGQGPEFLTYFQNEAQLEKSRLLSDRFSAERPKGSFSTLEIQRTEQGDSAMYLCASSLLYSGTFGELFFGEGSRLTVL.

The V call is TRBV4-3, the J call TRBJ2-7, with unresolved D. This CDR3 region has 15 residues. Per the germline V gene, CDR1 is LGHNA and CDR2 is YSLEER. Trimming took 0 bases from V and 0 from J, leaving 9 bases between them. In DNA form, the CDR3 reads TGCGCCAGCAGCCAAGATCTCATGAGCTCCTACGAGCAGTACTTC. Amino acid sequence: CASSQDLMSSYEQYF.

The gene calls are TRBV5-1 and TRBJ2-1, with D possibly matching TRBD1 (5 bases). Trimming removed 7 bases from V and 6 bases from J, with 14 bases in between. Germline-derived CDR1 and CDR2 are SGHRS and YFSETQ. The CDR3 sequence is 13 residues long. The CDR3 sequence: CASQNTQGNEQFF. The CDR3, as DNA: TGCGCCAGCCAAAACACGCAGGGCAATGAGCAGTTCTTC.

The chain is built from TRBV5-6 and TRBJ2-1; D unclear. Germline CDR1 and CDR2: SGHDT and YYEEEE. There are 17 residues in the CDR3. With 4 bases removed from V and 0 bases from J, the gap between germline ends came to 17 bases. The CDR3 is CASSLNPTPRSYNEQFF. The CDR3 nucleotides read TGTGCCAGCAGCCTTAATCCGACCCCGCGCTCCTACAATGAGCAGTTCTTC. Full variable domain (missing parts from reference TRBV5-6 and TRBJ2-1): DAGVTQSPTHLIKTRGQQVTLRCSPKSGHDTVSWYQQALGQGPQFIFQYYEEEERQRGNFPDRFSGHQFPNYSSELNVNALLLGDSALYLCASSLNPTPRSYNEQFFGPGTRLTVL.

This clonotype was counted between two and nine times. The CDR3 sequence: CASSQAARGPYNEQFF. CDR3 nucleotides: TGCGCCAGCAGCCAAGCCGCTAGAGGCCCCTACAATGAGCAGTTCTTC. The V call is TRBV4-3, the J call TRBJ2-1; D is uncertain. There are 16 residues in the CDR3. Trimming pared 1 base from V and 2 bases from J, leaving 12 bases between. Germline lookup yields CDR1 LGHNA and CDR2 YSLEER.

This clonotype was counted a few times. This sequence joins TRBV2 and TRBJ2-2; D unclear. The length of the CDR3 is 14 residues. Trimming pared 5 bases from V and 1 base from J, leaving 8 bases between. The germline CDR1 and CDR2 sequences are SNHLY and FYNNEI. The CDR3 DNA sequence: TGTGCCAGCAGTTCCCTAGTGAACACCGGGGAGCTGTTTTTT. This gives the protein CASSSLVNTGELFF.